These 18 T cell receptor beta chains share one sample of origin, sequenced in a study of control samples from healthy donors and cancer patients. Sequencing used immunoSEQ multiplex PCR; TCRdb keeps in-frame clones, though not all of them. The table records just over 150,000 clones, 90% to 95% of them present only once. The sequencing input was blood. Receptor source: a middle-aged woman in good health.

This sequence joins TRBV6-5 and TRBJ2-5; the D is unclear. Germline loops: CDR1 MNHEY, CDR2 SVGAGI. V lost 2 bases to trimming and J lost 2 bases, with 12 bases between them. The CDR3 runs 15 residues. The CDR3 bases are TGTGCCAGCAGTTACGGGCCCTCACCGCAAGAGACCCAGTACTTC. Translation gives CASSYGPSPQETQYF.

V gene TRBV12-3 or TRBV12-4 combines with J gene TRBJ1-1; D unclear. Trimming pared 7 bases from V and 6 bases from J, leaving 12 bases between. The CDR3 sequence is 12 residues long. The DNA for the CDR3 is TGTGCCAGCACCTCTGTTGCCTCTGAAGCTTTCTTT. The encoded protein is CASTSVASEAFF.

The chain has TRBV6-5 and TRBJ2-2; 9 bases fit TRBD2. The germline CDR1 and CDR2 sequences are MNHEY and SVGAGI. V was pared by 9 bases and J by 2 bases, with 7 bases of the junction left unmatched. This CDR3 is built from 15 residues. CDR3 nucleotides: TGTGCCAGTACCAAGCGGGGGGTTAACACCGGGGAGCTGTTTTTT. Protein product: CASTKRGVNTGELFF.

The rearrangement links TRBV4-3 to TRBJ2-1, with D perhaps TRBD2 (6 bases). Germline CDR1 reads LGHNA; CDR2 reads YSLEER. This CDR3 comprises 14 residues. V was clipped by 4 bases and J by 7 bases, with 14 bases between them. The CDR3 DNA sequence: TGCGCCAGCAGCCGTGGGGGACTCGGTAATGAGCAGTTCTTC. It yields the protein CASSRGGLGNEQFF.

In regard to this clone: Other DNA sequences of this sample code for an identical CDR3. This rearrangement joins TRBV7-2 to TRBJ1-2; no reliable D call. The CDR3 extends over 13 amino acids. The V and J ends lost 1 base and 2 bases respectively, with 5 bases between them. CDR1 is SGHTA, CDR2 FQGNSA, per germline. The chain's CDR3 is CASSLDGNYGYTF. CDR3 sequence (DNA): TGTGCCAGCAGCTTAGACGGGAACTATGGCTACACCTTC. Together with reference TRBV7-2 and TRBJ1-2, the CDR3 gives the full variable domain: GAGVSQSPSNKVTEKGKDVELRCDPISGHTALYWYRQSLGQGLEFLIYFQGNSAPDKSGLPSDRFSAERTGGSVSTLTIQRTQQEDSAVYLCASSLDGNYGYTFGSGTRLTVV.

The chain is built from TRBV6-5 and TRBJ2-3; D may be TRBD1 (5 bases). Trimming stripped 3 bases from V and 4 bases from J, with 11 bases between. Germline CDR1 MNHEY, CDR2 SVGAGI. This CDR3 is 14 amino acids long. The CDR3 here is CASSYLQGSDTQYF. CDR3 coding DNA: TGTGCCAGCAGTTATTTGCAGGGCTCAGATACGCAGTATTTT.

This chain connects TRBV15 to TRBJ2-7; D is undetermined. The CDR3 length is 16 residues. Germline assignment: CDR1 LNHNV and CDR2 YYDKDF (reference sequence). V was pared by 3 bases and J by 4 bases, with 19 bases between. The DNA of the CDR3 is TGTGCCACCAGCAGTCTGACGGTCAGGTCCATATACGAGCAGTACTTC. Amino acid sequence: CATSSLTVRSIYEQYF. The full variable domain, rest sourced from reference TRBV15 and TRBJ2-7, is DAMVIQNPRYQVTQFGKPVTLSCSQTLNHNVMYWYQQKSSQAPKLLFHYYDKDFNNEADTPDNFQSRRPNTSFCFLDIRSPGLGDTAMYLCATSSLTVRSIYEQYFGPGTRLTVT.

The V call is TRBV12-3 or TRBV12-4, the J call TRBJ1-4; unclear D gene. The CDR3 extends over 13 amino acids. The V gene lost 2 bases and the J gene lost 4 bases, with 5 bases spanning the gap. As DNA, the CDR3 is TGTGCCAGCAGTTTAAGAATTAATGAAAAACTGTTTTTT. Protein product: CASSLRINEKLFF.

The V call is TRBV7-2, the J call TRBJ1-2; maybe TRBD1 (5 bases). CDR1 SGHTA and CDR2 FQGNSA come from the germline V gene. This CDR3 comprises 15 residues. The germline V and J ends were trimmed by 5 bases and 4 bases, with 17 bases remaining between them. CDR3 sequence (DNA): TGTGCCAGCAGCCCCTCCCGACAGTCACTCTATGGCTACACCTTC. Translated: CASSPSRQSLYGYTF. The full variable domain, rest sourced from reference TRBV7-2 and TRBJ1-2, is GAGVSQSPSNKVTEKGKDVELRCDPISGHTALYWYRQSLGQGLEFLIYFQGNSAPDKSGLPSDRFSAERTGGSVSTLTIQRTQQEDSAVYLCASSPSRQSLYGYTFGSGTRLTVV.

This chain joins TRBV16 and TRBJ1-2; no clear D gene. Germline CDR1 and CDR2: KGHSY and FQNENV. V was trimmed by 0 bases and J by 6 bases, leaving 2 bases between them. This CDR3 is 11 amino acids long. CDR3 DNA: TGTGCCAGCAGCCAATCAAATGGCTACACCTTC. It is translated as CASSQSNGYTF.

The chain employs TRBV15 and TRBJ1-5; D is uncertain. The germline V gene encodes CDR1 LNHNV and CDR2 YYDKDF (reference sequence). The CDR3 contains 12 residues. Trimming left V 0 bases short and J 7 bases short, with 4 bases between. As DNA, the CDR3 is TGTGCCACCAGCAGAGATCACCAGCCCCAGCATTTT. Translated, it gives CATSRDHQPQHF. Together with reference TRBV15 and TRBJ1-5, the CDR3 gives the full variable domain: DAMVIQNPRYQVTQFGKPVTLSCSQTLNHNVMYWYQQKSSQAPKLLFHYYDKDFNNEADTPDNFQSRRPNTSFCFLDIRSPGLGDTAMYLCATSRDHQPQHFGDGTRLSIL.

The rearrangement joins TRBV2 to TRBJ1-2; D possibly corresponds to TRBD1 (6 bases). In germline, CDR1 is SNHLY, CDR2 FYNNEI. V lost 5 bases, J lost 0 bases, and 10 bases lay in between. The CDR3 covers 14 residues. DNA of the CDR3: TGTGCCAGCAGTTACAGGGTCGCTAACTATGGCTACACCTTC. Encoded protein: CASSYRVANYGYTF.

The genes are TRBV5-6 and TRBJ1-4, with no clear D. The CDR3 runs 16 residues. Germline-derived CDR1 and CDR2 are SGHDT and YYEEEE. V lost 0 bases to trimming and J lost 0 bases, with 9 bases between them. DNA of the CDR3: TGTGCCAGCAGCTTGGATGGAATGGCAACTAATGAAAAACTGTTTTTT. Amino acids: CASSLDGMATNEKLFF.

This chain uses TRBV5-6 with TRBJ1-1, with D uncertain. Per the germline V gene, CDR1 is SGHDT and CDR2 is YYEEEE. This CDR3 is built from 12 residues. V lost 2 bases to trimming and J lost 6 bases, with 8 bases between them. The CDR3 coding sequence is TGTGCCAGCAGCTTAAAGTGGGCTGAAGCTTTCTTT. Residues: CASSLKWAEAFF.

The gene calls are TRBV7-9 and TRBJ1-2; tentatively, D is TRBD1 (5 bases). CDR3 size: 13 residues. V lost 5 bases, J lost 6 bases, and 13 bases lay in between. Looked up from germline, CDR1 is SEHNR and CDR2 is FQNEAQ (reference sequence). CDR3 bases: TGTGCCAGCAGCCTAGGGGAAATCGATGGCTACACCTTC. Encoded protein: CASSLGEIDGYTF.

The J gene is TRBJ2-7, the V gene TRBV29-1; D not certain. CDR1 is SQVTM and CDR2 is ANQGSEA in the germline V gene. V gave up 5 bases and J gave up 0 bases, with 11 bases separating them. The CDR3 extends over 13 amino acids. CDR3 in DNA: TGCAGCGTTCGGAAGGGTTCCTCCTACGAGCAGTACTTC. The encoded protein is CSVRKGSSYEQYF.

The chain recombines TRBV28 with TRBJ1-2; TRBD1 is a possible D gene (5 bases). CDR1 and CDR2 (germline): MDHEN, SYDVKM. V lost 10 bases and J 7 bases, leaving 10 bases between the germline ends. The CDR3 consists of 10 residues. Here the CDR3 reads CATRGTGYTF. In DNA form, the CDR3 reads TGTGCCACCCGGGGGACTGGCTACACCTTC.

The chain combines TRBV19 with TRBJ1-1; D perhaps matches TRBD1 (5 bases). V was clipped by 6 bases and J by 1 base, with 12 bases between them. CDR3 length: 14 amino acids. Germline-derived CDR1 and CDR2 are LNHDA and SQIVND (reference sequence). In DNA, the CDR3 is TGTGCCAGTAGGGACGGACAACCGAACACTGAAGCTTTCTTT. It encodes CASRDGQPNTEAFF.